This T cell receptor (beta chain) was obtained from a study of circulating tumor DNA in untreated peripheral T-cell lymphoma. This clone was seen only once. Only in-frame clones appear in the TCRdb table, and some are missing; sequencing was by immunoSEQ multiplex PCR. Of approximately 1,300 clones detected, 69% appear once; the ten largest clones hold about 15%. V shed 10 bases and J shed 1 base, with 17 bases lying between them. From germline, CDR1 is ENHRY and CDR2 SYGVKD. This CDR3 is built from 15 residues. The J gene is TRBJ2-1, the V gene TRBV10-3, with D perhaps matching TRBD1 or TRBD2 (5 bases each). This clonotype originated in a human donor with peripheral T-cell lymphoma. The sample was cell-free DNA from blood serum. In DNA form, the CDR3 reads TGTGCCAGCGCTTTCCGGGACGGATCCTACAATGAGCAGTTCTTC. It encodes CASAFRDGSYNEQFF.